Only a few counts were recorded for the clone carrying this T cell receptor (beta chain). The CDR3 sequence is 14 residues long. The V and J ends lost 2 bases and 2 bases, in that order; junction bases with no gene match: 3. Germline V gene data show CDR1 as MNHEY and CDR2 as SVGEGT. Original methodology: Amplification of reference gene primers was used by the study to estimate nucleated cell counts. The data were produced by immunoSEQ multiplex PCR, yet TCRdb's version contains in-frame clones alone and is incomplete. V, J and clone size are taken as reported in that table, and D and trimming were inferred from the DNA itself. The table includes 90,000 to 120,000 clones, less than 85% detected once. These data come from a study of blood T cell repertoires in COVID-19. Overall study: Collection of acute and convalescent COVID-19 samples took place in the United States, Italy and Spain. PBMCs, B-cell-depleted T cells, or T cells provided the cDNA or gDNA that made up the material.

This TCR derives from a woman between 35 and 50 years old with acute or convalescent COVID-19. V is TRBV6-2 or TRBV6-3 and J is TRBJ2-7; TRBD1 matches 7 bases. Specimen: peripheral blood. CDR3 protein: CASSYPGQPYEQYF. CDR3 nucleotides: TGTGCCAGCAGTTACCCGGGACAGCCCTACGAGCAGTACTTC.